This record looks at one T cell receptor beta chain sequence and its context. The CDR3 covers 15 residues. Germline CDR1 SNHLY, CDR2 FYNNEI. J gave up 1 base and V 7 bases, and 6 bases lay outside the gene matches. This entry belongs to a study of blood T cell repertoires in COVID-19. Original handling: Estimated nucleated cell counts came from reference gene primer amplification. Repertoires were generated with immunoSEQ multiplex PCR, while TCRdb's copy carries only in-frame clones and drops some. D and trimming were read from the DNA, whereas the V and J calls and clone size are those reported in that table. The sample lists about 23,000 clones, about nine tenths occurring once.

The receptor's source is a woman at least 80 years old with acute or convalescent COVID-19. J is TRBJ1-5 and V is TRBV2; 8 nucleotides line up with TRBD1. The sequencing input was peripheral blood. The CDR3 DNA reads TGTGCCAGCATGCTTGACAGGGGAAGCAATCAGCCCCAGCATTTT. Its protein product is CASMLDRGSNQPQHF.